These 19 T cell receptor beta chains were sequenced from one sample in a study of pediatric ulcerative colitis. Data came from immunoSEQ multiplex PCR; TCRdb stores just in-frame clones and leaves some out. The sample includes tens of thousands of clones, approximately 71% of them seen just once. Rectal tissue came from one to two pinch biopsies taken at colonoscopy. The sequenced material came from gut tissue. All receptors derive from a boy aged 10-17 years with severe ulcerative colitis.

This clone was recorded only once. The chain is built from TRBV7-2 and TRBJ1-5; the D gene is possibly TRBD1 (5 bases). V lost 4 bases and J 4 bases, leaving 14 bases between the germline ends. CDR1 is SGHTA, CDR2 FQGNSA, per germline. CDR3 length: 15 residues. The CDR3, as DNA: TGTGCCAGCAGCTCGACTACAGGTGAAAATCAGCCCCAGCATTTT. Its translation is CASSSTTGENQPQHF. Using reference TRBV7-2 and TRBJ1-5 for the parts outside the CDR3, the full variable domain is GAGVSQSPSNKVTEKGKDVELRCDPISGHTALYWYRQSLGQGLEFLIYFQGNSAPDKSGLPSDRFSAERTGGSVSTLTIQRTQQEDSAVYLCASSSTTGENQPQHFGDGTRLSIL.

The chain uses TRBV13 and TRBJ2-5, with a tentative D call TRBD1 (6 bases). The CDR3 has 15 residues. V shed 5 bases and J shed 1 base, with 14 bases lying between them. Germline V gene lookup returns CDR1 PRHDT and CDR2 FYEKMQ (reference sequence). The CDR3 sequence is CASSLLEDSQETQYF. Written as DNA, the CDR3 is TGTGCCAGCAGCCTTCTCGAGGACAGCCAAGAGACCCAGTACTTC. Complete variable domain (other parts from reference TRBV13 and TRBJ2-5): AAGVIQSPRHLIKEKRETATLKCYPIPRHDTVYWYQQGPGQDPQFLISFYEKMQSDKGSIPDRFSAQQFSDYHSELNMSSLELGDSALYFCASSLLEDSQETQYFGPGTRLLVL.

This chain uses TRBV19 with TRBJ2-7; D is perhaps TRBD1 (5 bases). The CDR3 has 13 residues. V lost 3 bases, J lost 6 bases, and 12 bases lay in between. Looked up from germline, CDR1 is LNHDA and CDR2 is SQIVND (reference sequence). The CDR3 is CASSIGRRAEQYF. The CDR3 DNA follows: TGTGCCAGTAGTATTGGTCGCAGGGCCGAGCAGTACTTC.

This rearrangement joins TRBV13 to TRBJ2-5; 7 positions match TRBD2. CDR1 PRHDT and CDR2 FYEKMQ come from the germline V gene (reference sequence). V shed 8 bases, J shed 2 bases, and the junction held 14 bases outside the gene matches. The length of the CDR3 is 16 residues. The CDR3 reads CASSKGTGGRQETQYF. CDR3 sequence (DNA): TGTGCCAGCTCGAAAGGAACGGGAGGTCGGCAAGAGACCCAGTACTTC.

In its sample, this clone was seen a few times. CDR3 nucleotides: TGTGCCAGCAGCCTCACTGGACTAGCGAAAGATGAGCAGTTCTTC. Translation: CASSLTGLAKDEQFF. The chain employs TRBV7-2 and TRBJ2-1; TRBD2 matches 9 bases. CDR1 is SGHTA and CDR2 is FQGNSA in the germline V gene. V was clipped by 5 bases and J by 8 bases; unmatched bases: 10. CDR3 size: 15 residues.

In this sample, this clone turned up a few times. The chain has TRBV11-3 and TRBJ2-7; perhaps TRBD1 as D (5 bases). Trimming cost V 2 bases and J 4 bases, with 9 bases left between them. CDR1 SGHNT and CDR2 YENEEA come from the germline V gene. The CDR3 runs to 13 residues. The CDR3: CASSLMAGYEQYF. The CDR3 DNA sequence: TGTGCCAGCAGCTTAATGGCAGGGTACGAGCAGTACTTC.

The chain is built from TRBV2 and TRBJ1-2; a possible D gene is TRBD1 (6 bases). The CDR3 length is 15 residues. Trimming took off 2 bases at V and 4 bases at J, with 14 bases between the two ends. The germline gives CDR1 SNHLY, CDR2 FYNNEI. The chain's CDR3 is CASSETRDTSYGYTF. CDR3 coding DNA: TGTGCCAGCAGTGAAACTCGGGACACCTCCTATGGCTACACCTTC.

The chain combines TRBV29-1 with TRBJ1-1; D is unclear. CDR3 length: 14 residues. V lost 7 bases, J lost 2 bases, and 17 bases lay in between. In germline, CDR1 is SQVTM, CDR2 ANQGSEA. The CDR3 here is CSATSRAGNTEAFF. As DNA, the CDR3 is TGCAGCGCTACCTCTAGGGCCGGAAACACTGAAGCTTTCTTT.

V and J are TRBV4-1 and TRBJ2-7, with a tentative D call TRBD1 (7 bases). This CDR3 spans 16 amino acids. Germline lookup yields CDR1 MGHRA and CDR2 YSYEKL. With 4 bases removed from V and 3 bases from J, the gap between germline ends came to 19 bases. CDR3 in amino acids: CASSPAGGSGNYEQYF. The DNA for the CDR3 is TGCGCCAGCAGCCCCGCAGGGGGTAGCGGAAACTACGAGCAGTACTTC.

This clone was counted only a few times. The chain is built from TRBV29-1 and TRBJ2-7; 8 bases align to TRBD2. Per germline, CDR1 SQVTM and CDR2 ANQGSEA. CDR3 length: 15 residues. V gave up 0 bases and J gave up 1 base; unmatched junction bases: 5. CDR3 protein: CSVEDGSGGSYEQYF. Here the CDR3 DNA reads TGCAGCGTTGAAGATGGGTCGGGGGGGTCCTACGAGCAGTACTTC.

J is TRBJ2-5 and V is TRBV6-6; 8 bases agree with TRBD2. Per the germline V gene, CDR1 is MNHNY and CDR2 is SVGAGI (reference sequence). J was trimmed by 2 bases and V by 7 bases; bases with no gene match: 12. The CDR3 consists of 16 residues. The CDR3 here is CASTERSGRTQETQYF. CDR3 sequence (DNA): TGTGCCAGCACCGAGAGGAGCGGGAGAACGCAAGAGACCCAGTACTTC.

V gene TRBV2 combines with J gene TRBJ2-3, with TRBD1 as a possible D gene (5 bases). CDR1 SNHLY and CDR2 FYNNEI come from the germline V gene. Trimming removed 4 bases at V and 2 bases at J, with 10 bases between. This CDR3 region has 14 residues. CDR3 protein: CASSVPGNTDTQYF. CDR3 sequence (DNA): TGTGCCAGCAGTGTACCAGGGAACACAGATACGCAGTATTTT. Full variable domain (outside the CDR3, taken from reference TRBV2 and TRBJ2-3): EPEVTQTPSHQVTQMGQEVILRCVPISNHLYFYWYRQILGQKVEFLVSFYNNEISEKSEIFDDQFSVERPDGSNFTLKIRSTKLEDSAMYFCASSVPGNTDTQYFGPGTRLTVL.

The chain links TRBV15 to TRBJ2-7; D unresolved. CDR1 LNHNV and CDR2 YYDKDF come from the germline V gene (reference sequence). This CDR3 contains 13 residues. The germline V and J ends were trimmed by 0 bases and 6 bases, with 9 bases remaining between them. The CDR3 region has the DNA TGTGCCACCAGCAGAGATCTTCACCGCGAGCAGTACTTC. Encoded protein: CATSRDLHREQYF.

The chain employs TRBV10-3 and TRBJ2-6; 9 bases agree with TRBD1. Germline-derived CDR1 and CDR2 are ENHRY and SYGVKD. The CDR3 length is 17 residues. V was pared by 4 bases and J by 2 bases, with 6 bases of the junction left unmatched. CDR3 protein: CAISVTGGQTGANVLTF. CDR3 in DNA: TGTGCCATCAGTGTGACAGGGGGACAGACTGGGGCCAACGTCCTGACTTTC.

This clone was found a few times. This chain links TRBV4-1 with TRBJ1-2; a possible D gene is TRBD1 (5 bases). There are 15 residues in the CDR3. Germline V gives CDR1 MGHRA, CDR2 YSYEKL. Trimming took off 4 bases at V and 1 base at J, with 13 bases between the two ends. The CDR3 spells CASSLRQGDNYGYTF. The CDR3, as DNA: TGCGCCAGCAGCCTGCGGCAGGGTGATAACTATGGCTACACCTTC.

The CDR3 nucleotides are TGTGCCAGCAGCTTAAGTGACTCCTACGAGCAGTACTTC. This encodes CASSLSDSYEQYF. The V and J genes are TRBV7-2 and TRBJ2-7; D is unclear. Germline-derived CDR1 and CDR2 are SGHTA and FQGNSA. The germline V and J ends were trimmed by 2 bases and 0 bases, with 5 bases remaining between them. The CDR3 spans 13 residues.

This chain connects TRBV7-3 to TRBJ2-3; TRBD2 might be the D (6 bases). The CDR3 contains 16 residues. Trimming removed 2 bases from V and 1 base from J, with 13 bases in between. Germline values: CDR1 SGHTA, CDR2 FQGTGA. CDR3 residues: CASSLGVAEGTDTQYF. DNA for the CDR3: TGTGCCAGCAGCTTAGGGGTAGCGGAAGGCACAGATACGCAGTATTTT.

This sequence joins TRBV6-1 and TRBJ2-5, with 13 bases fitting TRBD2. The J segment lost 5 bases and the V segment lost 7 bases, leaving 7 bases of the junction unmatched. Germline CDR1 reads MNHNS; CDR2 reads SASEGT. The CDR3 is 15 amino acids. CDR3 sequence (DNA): TGTGCCAGCAAACTAGCGGGAGGGCCGGTTGAGACCCAGTACTTC. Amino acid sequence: CASKLAGGPVETQYF.

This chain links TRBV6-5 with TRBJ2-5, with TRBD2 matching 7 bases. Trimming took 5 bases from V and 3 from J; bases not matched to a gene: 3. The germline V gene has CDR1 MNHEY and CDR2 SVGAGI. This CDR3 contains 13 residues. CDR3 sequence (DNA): TGTGCCAGCAGTAGCGGGAAGGAAGAGACCCAGTACTTC. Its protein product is CASSSGKEETQYF.